One sample yielded the 4 T cell receptor beta chains listed below, sequenced in a study of CD8 T cells in ankylosing spondylitis. What these receptors recognize is not known. Study findings and constraints: A TCR beta motif of 8 or 9 highly homologous variants appeared characteristic of ankylosing spondylitis blood.

TCRdb recomputed calls from the 5' RACE reads with MiXCR, one row per CDR3 protein. The sample lists over 700,000 distinct CDR3 sequences, around 19% occurring once. Sequencing used blood, either unsorted or a sorted T cell fraction (not recorded which). Receptors were obtained from a male donor with ankylosing spondylitis.

This clonotype was detected only a few times. The chain uses TRBV24-1 and TRBJ2-1, with D perhaps TRBD2 (5 bases). From germline, CDR1 is KGHDR and CDR2 SFDVKD. Trimming shortened V by 5 bases and J by 8 bases, and 15 bases separated the two germline ends. The CDR3 runs 14 residues. In nucleotides, the CDR3 is TGTGCCACCAGTGTATCTAGCAAGAAGGATGAGCAGTTCTTC. Translated: CATSVSSKKDEQFF.

This clonotype was picked up a small number of times. This sequence joins TRBV12-3 or TRBV12-4 and TRBJ2-2, with D perhaps TRBD2 (7 bases). V was trimmed by 1 base and J by 1 base, leaving 10 bases between them. The length of the CDR3 is 16 residues. This CDR3 is CASSLDGGLNTGELFF. The DNA of the CDR3 is TGTGCCAGCAGTTTAGACGGGGGGCTGAACACCGGGGAGCTGTTTTTT.

This clonotype was found a few times. The V and J genes are TRBV4-1 and TRBJ1-4, with 8 bases lining up with TRBD1. The junction had 3 bases not matched to a gene; V was cut back by 0 bases and J by 0 bases. The CDR3 contains 17 residues. The V gene's germline CDR1 is MGHRA and CDR2 YSYEKL. The CDR3 protein is CASSQDRGQATNEKLFF. The CDR3 DNA reads as TGCGCCAGCAGCCAAGACAGGGGGCAGGCAACTAATGAAAAACTGTTTTTT.

V is TRBV16 and J is TRBJ1-6; D is uncertain. Trimming stripped 3 bases from V and 15 bases from J, with 18 bases between. The CDR3 runs to 14 residues. The germline V gene encodes CDR1 KGHSY and CDR2 FQNENV. The CDR3 here is CASSHSLSGPDLHF. CDR3 in DNA: TGTGCCAGCAGCCATTCGCTGTCCGGCCCTGACCTCCACTTT.